This T cell receptor (beta chain) derives from a study of blood T cell repertoires in COVID-19. Only in-frame clones appear in the TCRdb table, and some are missing; sequencing was by immunoSEQ multiplex PCR. There are 380,000 or so clones in the sample; about 89% occur only once, and over 1% lies in the top ten. The V end lost 3 bases, the J end lost 3 bases, and 12 bases lay between the germline ends. Germline V gene sequence: CDR1 KGHSH, CDR2 LQKENI. The CDR3 extends over 14 amino acids. The source material was peripheral blood. This sequence was found in a man aged 40-49 years with acute or convalescent COVID-19. This chain connects TRBV18 to TRBJ2-7, with D possibly matching TRBD2 (6 bases). The CDR3 loop reads CASSPQGEDYEQYF. The CDR3 nucleotides are TGTGCCAGCTCACCTCAAGGGGAGGACTACGAGCAGTACTTC.